The entry below gives a single T cell receptor beta chain sequence along with its context. Its antigen is unidentified. This record comes from a study of T cell responses to AZD1222 COVID-19 vaccine. Study-level background: Pooled together were second doses at about 4 or about 12 weeks. Study outcomes and limitations: Spike-specific TCR breadth and depth both grew after two AZD1222 doses.

This CDR3 comprises 14 residues. Deletions cut 1 base from V and 4 bases from J, with 10 bases between. Germline lookup yields CDR1 SQVTM and CDR2 ANQGSEA. TCRdb's copy holds only in-frame clones and misses some; the assay was immunoSEQ multiplex PCR. The sample has nearly 110,000 clones, roughly 90% seen once. This chain uses TRBV29-1 with TRBJ2-2, with D possibly TRBD2 on 5 matching bases. The sample in question was peripheral blood, obtained on day 0 of AZD1222 vaccination. This clonotype was sampled from an adult in good health. The CDR3 DNA sequence: TGCAGCGTTGAAGTAGCGAGACTCACCGGGGAGCTGTTTTTT. Translating it yields CSVEVARLTGELFF.